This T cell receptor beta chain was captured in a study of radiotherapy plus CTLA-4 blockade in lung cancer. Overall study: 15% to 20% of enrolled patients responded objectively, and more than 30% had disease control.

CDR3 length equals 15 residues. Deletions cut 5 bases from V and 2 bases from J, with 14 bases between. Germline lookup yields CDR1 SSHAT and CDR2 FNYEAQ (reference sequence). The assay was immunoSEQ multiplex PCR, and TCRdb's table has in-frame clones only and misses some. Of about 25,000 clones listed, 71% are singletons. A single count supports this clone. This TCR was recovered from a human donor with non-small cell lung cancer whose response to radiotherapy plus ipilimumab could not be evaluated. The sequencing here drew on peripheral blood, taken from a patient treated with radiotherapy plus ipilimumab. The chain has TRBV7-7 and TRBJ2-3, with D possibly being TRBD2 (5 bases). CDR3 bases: TGTGCCAGCAGCCCGGGATTCGAGTCCACAGATACGCAGTATTTT. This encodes CASSPGFESTDTQYF.